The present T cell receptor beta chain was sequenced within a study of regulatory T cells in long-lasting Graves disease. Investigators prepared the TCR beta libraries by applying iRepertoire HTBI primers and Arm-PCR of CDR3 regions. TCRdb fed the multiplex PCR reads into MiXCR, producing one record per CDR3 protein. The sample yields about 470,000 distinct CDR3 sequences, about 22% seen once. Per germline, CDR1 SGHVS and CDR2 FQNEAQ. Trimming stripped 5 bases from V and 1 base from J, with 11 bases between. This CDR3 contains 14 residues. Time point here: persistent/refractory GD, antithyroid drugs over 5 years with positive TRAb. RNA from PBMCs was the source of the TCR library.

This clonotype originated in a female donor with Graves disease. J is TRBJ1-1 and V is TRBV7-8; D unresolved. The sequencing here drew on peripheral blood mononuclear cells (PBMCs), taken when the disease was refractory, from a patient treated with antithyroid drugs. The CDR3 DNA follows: TGTGCCAGCAGCCCTTTGGGGTCGAACACTGAAGCTTTCTTT. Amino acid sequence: CASSPLGSNTEAFF. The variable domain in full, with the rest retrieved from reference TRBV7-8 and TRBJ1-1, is GAGVSQSPRYKVAKRGQDVALRCDPISGHVSLFWYQQALGQGPEFLTYFQNEAQLDKSGLPSDRFFAERPEGSVSTLKIQRTQQEDSAVYLCASSPLGSNTEAFFGQGTRLTVV.